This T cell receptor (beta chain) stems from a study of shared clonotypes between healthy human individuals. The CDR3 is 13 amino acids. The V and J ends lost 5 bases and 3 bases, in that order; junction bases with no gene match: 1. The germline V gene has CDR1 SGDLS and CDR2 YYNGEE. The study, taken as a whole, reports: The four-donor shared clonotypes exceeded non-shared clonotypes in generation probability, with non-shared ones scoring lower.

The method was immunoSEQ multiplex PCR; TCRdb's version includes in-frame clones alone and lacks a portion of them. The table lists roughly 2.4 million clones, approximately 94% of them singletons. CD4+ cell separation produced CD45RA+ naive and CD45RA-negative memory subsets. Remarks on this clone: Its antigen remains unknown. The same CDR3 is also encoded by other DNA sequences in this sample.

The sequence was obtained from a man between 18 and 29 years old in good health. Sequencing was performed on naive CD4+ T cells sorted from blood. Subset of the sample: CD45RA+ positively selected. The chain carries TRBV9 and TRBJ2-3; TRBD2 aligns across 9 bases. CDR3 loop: CASRTSGTDTQYF. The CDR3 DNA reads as TGTGCCAGCAGGACTAGCGGTACAGATACGCAGTATTTT.